The 18 T cell receptor beta chains in this list originate from one sample, sequenced in a study of T-cell reconstitution after alpha-beta-depleted transplantation in children. It was with unique molecular identifiers that the TCRbeta library was prepared. TCRdb processed the PCR reads anew with MiXCR; each CDR3 protein has one entry. Of just under 350,000 distinct CDR3 sequences in the sample, 15% to 20% are singletons; the top ten hold around two fifths. The sequences come from PBMCs, mostly from graft donor cells, collected 360 days after TCRalphabeta/CD19-depleted stem cell transplant. These receptors all stem from a male patient under 10 years old who had a stem cell transplant for acute lymphoblastic leukemia, so the T cells may come from the graft donor.

Only a few counts were recorded for this clonotype. The chain combines TRBV5-1 with TRBJ2-5; TRBD2 aligns across 8 bases. This CDR3 is built from 16 residues. V dropped 0 bases and J dropped 2; count of bases not matched to a gene: 6. CDR1 is SGHRS, CDR2 YFSETQ, per germline. The chain's CDR3 is CASSLAGTRRQETQYF. CDR3 bases: TGCGCCAGCAGCTTGGCCGGGACTAGGAGGCAAGAGACCCAGTACTTC.

This clonotype was found a few times. The gene calls are TRBV3-1 and TRBJ2-1, with TRBD2 matching 7 bases. The CDR3 length is 13 residues. The trim removed 1 base at V and 11 bases at J, leaving 5 bases unmatched. Germline V gene data show CDR1 as LGHDT and CDR2 as YNNKEL (reference sequence). The CDR3 is CASSQGTSSKQFF. The CDR3 bases are TGTGCCAGCAGCCAAGGGACTAGTTCGAAGCAGTTCTTC.

The chain joins TRBV7-9 to TRBJ2-7; 9 nucleotides match TRBD2. With 0 bases clipped from V and 2 bases from J, the junction kept 5 bases outside the gene matches. This CDR3 contains 16 residues. In germline, CDR1 is SEHNR, CDR2 FQNEAQ (reference sequence). CDR3 bases: TGTGCCAGCAGCTTAGCGCCCGGACTAGCGCCCTACGAGCAGTACTTC. Protein product: CASSLAPGLAPYEQYF.

This clonotype was seen repeatedly, ten times or more. V and J are TRBV9 and TRBJ2-5, with D perhaps TRBD2 (6 bases). The germline V and J ends were trimmed by 0 bases and 4 bases, with 16 bases remaining between them. Per germline, CDR1 SGDLS and CDR2 YYNGEE. CDR3 length equals 16 residues. CDR3 sequence (DNA): TGTGCCAGCAGCGTAGGGGGACGGGAGAAGCGAGAGACCCAGTACTTC. The encoded protein is CASSVGGREKRETQYF.

The V and J genes are TRBV27 and TRBJ2-1; possibly TRBD2 for D (6 bases). V was shortened by 3 bases and J by 5 bases, with 11 bases between the two germline ends. Germline lookup yields CDR1 MNHEY and CDR2 SMNVEV (reference sequence). The CDR3 consists of 14 residues. CDR3 amino acids: CASSFGRVHNEQFF. CDR3 nucleotide sequence: TGTGCCAGCAGTTTCGGGAGAGTACACAATGAGCAGTTCTTC.

This clonotype was observed a few times. As DNA, the CDR3 is TGTGCCATCCGGCAGGGAGACACCATATATTTT. This sequence encodes CAIRQGDTIYF. The V gene is TRBV13, the J gene TRBJ1-3, with a possible D match to TRBD1 (5 bases). Trimming removed 10 bases at V and 8 bases at J, with 12 bases between. CDR1 is PRHDT and CDR2 is FYEKMQ in the germline V gene (reference sequence). The CDR3 consists of 11 residues.

This clonotype was observed at least ten times. The chain couples TRBV5-1 to TRBJ2-3; 7 bases are a match to TRBD1. V lost 3 bases and J lost 2; bases outside the gene matches: 6. Germline-derived CDR1 and CDR2 are SGHRS and YFSETQ. The CDR3 is 15 residues long. CDR3 sequence (DNA): TGCGCCAGCAGCTACAGGGGATTGTCCACAGATACGCAGTATTTT. Its protein is CASSYRGLSTDTQYF. Combining the CDR3 with reference TRBV5-1 and TRBJ2-3 gives the whole variable domain KAGVTQTPRYLIKTRGQQVTLSCSPISGHRSVSWYQQTPGQGLQFLFEYFSETQRNKGNFPGRFSGRQFSNSRSEMNVSTLELGDSALYLCASSYRGLSTDTQYFGPGTRLTVL.

CDR3 coding DNA: TGCGCCAGCAGCTTAGTGACAGGGGGCCGGGCAGAGACCCAGTACTTC. Protein product: CASSLVTGGRAETQYF. The chain employs TRBV5-1 and TRBJ2-5; 10 bases align to TRBD1. Germline V gives CDR1 SGHRS, CDR2 YFSETQ. The V segment lost 2 bases and the J segment 4 bases; nucleotides outside the gene matches: 8. This CDR3 region has 16 residues. The complete variable domain, with remaining parts taken from reference TRBV5-1 and TRBJ2-5, reads KAGVTQTPRYLIKTRGQQVTLSCSPISGHRSVSWYQQTPGQGLQFLFEYFSETQRNKGNFPGRFSGRQFSNSRSEMNVSTLELGDSALYLCASSLVTGGRAETQYFGPGTRLLVL.

The rearrangement links TRBV6-1 to TRBJ1-3; perhaps TRBD1 as D (6 bases). CDR3 size: 13 residues. Per germline, CDR1 MNHNS and CDR2 SASEGT. V lost 6 bases, J lost 4 bases, and 10 bases lay in between. For the CDR3, the DNA is TGTGCCAGCAGACAGGGAGTAGGAAACACCATATATTTT. This translates into CASRQGVGNTIYF.

This clonotype has only a few counts. This sequence joins TRBV28 and TRBJ1-6, with 8 bases that match TRBD1. The CDR3 runs 16 residues. CDR1 is MDHEN, CDR2 SYDVKM, per germline. Losses at the gene ends were 4 bases for V and 2 bases for J; bases not matched to a gene: 4. The CDR3 DNA follows: TGTGCCAGCAGTTACGGACAGGGACCCTATAATTCACCCCTCCACTTT. Protein product: CASSYGQGPYNSPLHF. The full variable domain, in which reference TRBV28 and TRBJ1-6 provide the parts outside the CDR3, is DVKVTQSSRYLVKRTGEKVFLECVQDMDHENMFWYRQDPGLGLRLIYFSYDVKMKEKGDIPEGYSVSREKKERFSLILESASTNQTSMYLCASSYGQGPYNSPLHFGNGTRLTVT.

This clonotype was recorded a few times. V gene TRBV12-3 or TRBV12-4 combines with J gene TRBJ2-1; 11 bases are a match to TRBD2. This CDR3 has 14 residues. Germline trimming cut 6 bases from V and 8 bases from J; bases unmatched to any gene: 6. The CDR3: CASSNSGRAHEQFF. As DNA, the CDR3 is TGTGCCAGCAGCAATAGCGGGAGGGCCCATGAGCAGTTCTTC.

In this sample, this clonotype turned up a few times. The chain is built from TRBV6-6 and TRBJ2-3; no reliable D call. The CDR3 totals 13 residues. The V end lost 5 bases, the J end lost 2 bases, and 8 bases lay between the germline ends. Germline assignment: CDR1 MNHNY and CDR2 SVGAGI (reference sequence). The CDR3 sequence: CASSKLNTDTQYF. The CDR3 DNA reads TGTGCCAGCAGTAAACTCAACACAGATACGCAGTATTTT.

The rearrangement uses TRBV28 and TRBJ2-1; TRBD2 is a possible D gene (7 bases). Germline CDR1 is MDHEN and CDR2 is SYDVKM. This CDR3 is 15 amino acids long. Trimming pared 3 bases from V and 5 bases from J, leaving 14 bases between. Written as DNA, the CDR3 is TGTGCCAGCAGTTTCGGGGGGCTGTGGGACAATGAGCAGTTCTTC. It specifies CASSFGGLWDNEQFF.

This clonotype appeared a few times. The CDR3 coding sequence is TGTGCCAGCAGCCCACTACCGCAGGGGGAGTACTACAATGAGCAGTTCTTC. It specifies CASSPLPQGEYYNEQFF. The chain combines TRBV9 with TRBJ2-1; 7 bases line up with TRBD1. With 4 bases clipped from V and 3 bases from J, the junction kept 13 bases outside the gene matches. In germline, CDR1 is SGDLS, CDR2 YYNGEE. The CDR3 is made up of 17 amino acids.

The chain carries TRBV2 and TRBJ1-4; no clear D gene. Germline-derived CDR1 and CDR2 are SNHLY and FYNNEI. V was pared by 7 bases and J by 5 bases, with 5 bases between. The CDR3 length is 11 residues. This chain's CDR3 is CASTGNEKLFF. CDR3 in DNA: TGTGCCAGCACGGGGAATGAAAAACTGTTTTTT.

V and J are TRBV27 and TRBJ1-4; 9 nucleotides agree with TRBD1. Trimming at V came to 6 bases and at J to 7 bases, leaving 6 bases not matched to a gene. Germline V gene sequence: CDR1 MNHEY, CDR2 SMNVEV (reference sequence). This CDR3 has 14 amino acids. CDR3 amino acids: CASRTRTGAEKLFF. The CDR3 DNA sequence: TGTGCCAGCAGAACGAGGACAGGGGCTGAAAAACTGTTTTTT.

This chain connects TRBV20-1 to TRBJ2-3; 9 positions match TRBD2. The CDR3 length is 15 residues. The V and J ends lost 6 bases and 4 bases, in that order; junction bases with no gene match: 11. Looked up from germline, CDR1 is DFQATT and CDR2 is SNEGSKA (reference sequence). The CDR3 coding sequence is TGCAGTGCCCCACAAAGGACTAGCGCTTCAGATACGCAGTATTTT. Translating it yields CSAPQRTSASDTQYF.

The chain combines TRBV5-1 with TRBJ2-3; D gene unclear. Trimming left V 3 bases short and J 2 bases short, with 16 bases between. The CDR3 runs to 16 residues. CDR1 is SGHRS and CDR2 is YFSETQ in the germline V gene. CDR3 region: CASSWQPPTLTDTQYF. CDR3 DNA sequence: TGCGCCAGCAGCTGGCAGCCGCCCACTCTCACAGATACGCAGTATTTT.